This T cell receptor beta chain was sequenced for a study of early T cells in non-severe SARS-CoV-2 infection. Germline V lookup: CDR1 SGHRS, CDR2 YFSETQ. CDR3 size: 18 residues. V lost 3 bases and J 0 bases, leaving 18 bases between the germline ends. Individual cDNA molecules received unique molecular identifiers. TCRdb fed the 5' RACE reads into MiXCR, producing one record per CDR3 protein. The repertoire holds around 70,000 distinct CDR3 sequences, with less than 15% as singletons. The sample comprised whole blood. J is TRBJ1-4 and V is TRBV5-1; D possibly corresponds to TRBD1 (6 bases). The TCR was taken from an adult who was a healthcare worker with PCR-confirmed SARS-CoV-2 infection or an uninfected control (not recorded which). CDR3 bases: TGCGCCAGCAGCTCCTCACAGGGACTCGGAGCAACTAATGAAAAACTGTTTTTT. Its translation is CASSSSQGLGATNEKLFF.